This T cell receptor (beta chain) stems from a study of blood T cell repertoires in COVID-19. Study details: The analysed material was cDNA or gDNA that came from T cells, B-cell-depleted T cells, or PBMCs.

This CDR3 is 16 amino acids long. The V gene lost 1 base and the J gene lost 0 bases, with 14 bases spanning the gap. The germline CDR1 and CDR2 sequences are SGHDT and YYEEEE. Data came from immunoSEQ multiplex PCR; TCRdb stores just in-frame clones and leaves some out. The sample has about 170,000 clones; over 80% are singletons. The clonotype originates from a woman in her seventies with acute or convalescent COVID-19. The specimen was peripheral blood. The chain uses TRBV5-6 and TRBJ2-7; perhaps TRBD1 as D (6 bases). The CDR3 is CASSLRGHQTSYEQYF. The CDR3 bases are TGTGCCAGCAGCTTGAGGGGACACCAAACCTCCTACGAGCAGTACTTC.